Detailed here is one T cell receptor (beta chain). Its antigen remains unknown. This sample stems from a study of T cell responses to AZD1222 COVID-19 vaccine. Overall study findings and caveats: Along spike, vaccine-associated CD4 TCRs were found throughout, with dominance at 160-218 and 743-854.

Trimming removed 6 bases from V and 4 bases from J; junction bases left unmatched: 14. The CDR3 is 16 amino acids. Germline V gene data show CDR1 as SNHLY and CDR2 as FYNNEI. Profiled with immunoSEQ multiplex PCR; TCRdb holds only in-frame clones, not every one. The sample shows around 150,000 clones, 94% of them seen only once. Material: peripheral blood, obtained on day 0 of AZD1222 vaccination. The receptor was derived from an adult in good health. The V gene is TRBV2, the J gene TRBJ1-2; 7 positions match TRBD1. CDR3 sequence: CASRLDREGGGYGYTF. CDR3 DNA: TGTGCCAGCAGACTTGACAGGGAAGGAGGTGGCTATGGCTACACCTTC.